A selection of T cell receptor beta chains follows, all from one sample in a study of regulatory T cells in long-lasting Graves disease. TCRdb re-derived calls from the multiplex PCR reads in MiXCR, one entry per CDR3 protein. In the table there are roughly 500,000 distinct CDR3 sequences, 20% to 25% of which are singletons. The sample was peripheral blood mononuclear cells (PBMCs), taken when the disease was refractory, from a patient treated with antithyroid drugs. The receptors stem from a female donor with Graves disease. CDR3s include the opening cysteine and the closing phenylalanine or tryptophan. The D gene is left open where the match is weak. Clone sizes are given selectively: once, few, many, or a class where the clone is expanded.

V,D,J,size,length,CDR3,DNA
TRBV3-1,TRBD1,TRBJ1-4,many,15,CASSPGGQESEKLFF,TGTGCCAGCAGCCCGGGGGGACAGGAAAGCGAAAAACTGTTTTTT
TRBV5-1,NA,TRBJ1-1,NA,16,CASSFYETDLNTEAFF,TGCGCCAGCAGCTTCTATGAGACCGACTTGAACACTGAAGCTTTCTTT
TRBV12-3/TRBV12-4,NA,TRBJ1-5,NA,12,CASSSPNQPQRF,TGTGCCAGCAGTTCCCCAAATCAGCCCCAGCGTTTT
TRBV10-3,NA,TRBJ1-2,many,14,CAISGGDGTYGYTF,TGTGCCATCAGTGGCGGGGACGGGACTTATGGCTACACCTTC
TRBV10-3,NA,TRBJ1-4,many,11,CAISDNEKLFF,TGTGCCATCAGTGATAATGAAAAACTGTTTTTT
TRBV6-2/TRBV6-3,NA,TRBJ2-2,many,13,CASSYGVAGELFF,TGTGCCAGCAGTTACGGGGTAGCCGGGGAGCTGTTTTTT
TRBV30,NA,TRBJ1-1,NA,16,CAWSSSRVRPYTEAFF,TGTGCCTGGAGTAGCTCTCGGGTCCGGCCCTACACTGAAGCTTTCTTT
TRBV27,TRBD1,TRBJ2-5,many,16,CASSSTIGTGPETQYF,TGTGCCAGCAGTTCTACCATCGGGACAGGCCCAGAGACCCAGTACTTC
TRBV27,TRBD1,TRBJ2-5,few,13,CASSDRARGTQYF,TGTGCCAGCAGCGACAGGGCTCGTGGGACCCAGTACTTC
TRBV7-2,NA,TRBJ1-5,NA,13,CASSSYVMDLQHF,TGTGCCAGCAGTTCATACGTGATGGATCTCCAGCATTTT
TRBV7-9,TRBD2,TRBJ2-2,NA,18,CASSSGLAGGPDAGELFF,TGTGCCAGCAGCTCTGGACTAGCGGGAGGCCCCGATGCCGGGGAGCTGTTTTTT
TRBV7-3,NA,TRBJ2-7,NA,13,CASSLAPDCEQYF,TGTGCCAGCAGCTTGGCCCCCGATTGCGAGCAGTACTTC
TRBV4-1,TRBD1,TRBJ1-1,few,16,CASSEAGTDLNTEAFF,TGCGCCAGCAGCGAAGCCGGGACAGATCTGAACACTGAAGCTTTCTTT
TRBV20-1,NA,TRBJ1-1,NA,14,CSASPTVMNTEAFF,TGCAGTGCTTCCCCGACAGTCATGAACACTGAAGCTTTCTTT
TRBV19,NA,TRBJ1-4,NA,14,CASSPGRRNEKLFF,TGTGCCAGTAGTCCGGGAAGGAGGAATGAAAAACTGTTTTTT
TRBV27,NA,TRBJ1-6,many,15,CASSFRKSQNSPLHF,TGTGCCAGCAGTTTCCGTAAGAGTCAGAATTCACCCCTCCACTTT
TRBV29-1,NA,TRBJ1-1,NA,12,CSVSRGNTEAFF,TGCAGCGTCTCCAGGGGGAACACTGAAGCTTTCTTT
TRBV7-2,NA,TRBJ1-1,few,12,CASSSPDAEAFF,TGTGCCAGCAGCTCCCCGGACGCTGAAGCTTTCTTT
TRBV2,TRBD2,TRBJ2-5,many,16,CASSEGLAGGPKTQYF,TGTGCCAGCAGTGAAGGACTAGCGGGGGGGCCGAAGACCCAGTACTTC
TRBV4-3,NA,TRBJ1-1,NA,13,CASSQDYRAEAFF,TGCGCCAGCAGCCAAGATTACAGGGCTGAAGCTTTCTTT
TRBV6-1,TRBD1,TRBJ1-2,NA,14,CASRSKGTGDGYTF,TGTGCCAGCAGATCGAAAGGGACAGGGGATGGCTACACCTTC
TRBV3-1,NA,TRBJ2-1,NA,16,CASSDRDSRTYNEQFF,TGTGCCAGCAGCGACCGAGACTCGAGAACCTACAATGAGCAGTTCTTC
TRBV12-3/TRBV12-4,NA,TRBJ2-7,many,14,CASSMPGLTYEQYF,TGTGCCAGCAGTATGCCGGGACTCACCTACGAGCAGTACTTC
TRBV24-1,NA,TRBJ1-2,NA,16,CATSAGRDSGVYGYTF,TGTGCCACCAGTGCGGGCCGGGACTCAGGGGTTTATGGCTACACCTTC
TRBV28,NA,TRBJ2-7,many,12,CASGTYSYEQYF,TGTGCCAGCGGGACTTATTCCTACGAGCAGTACTTC
TRBV9,NA,TRBJ1-6,few,18,CASSPRPLRQGVNSPLHF,TGTGCCAGCAGCCCCCGCCCTCTTCGGCAGGGAGTTAATTCACCCCTCCACTTT
TRBV28,NA,TRBJ2-6,many,15,CASSLLSSGANVLTF,TGTGCCAGCAGTTTATTAAGCTCTGGGGCCAACGTCCTGACTTTC
TRBV6-5,NA,TRBJ1-2,many,13,CASSYSGNYGYTF,TGTGCCAGCAGTTACTCGGGGAACTATGGCTACACCTTC
TRBV12-3/TRBV12-4,NA,TRBJ1-2,many,14,CASSLKRQNYGYTF,TGTGCCAGCAGTTTAAAACGACAGAACTATGGCTACACCTTC
TRBV15,NA,TRBJ1-5,many,16,CATSRDWDRGNQPQHF,TGTGCCACCAGCAGAGATTGGGATCGCGGCAATCAGCCCCAGCATTTT
TRBV7-9,NA,TRBJ1-2,NA,15,CASSLTTDLNYGYTF,TGTGCCAGCAGCTTAACGACAGACCTTAACTATGGCTACACCTTC
TRBV28,NA,TRBJ1-4,many,17,CASSLRPVWGAHEKLFF,TGTGCCAGCAGTTTACGCCCCGTTTGGGGGGCGCATGAAAAACTGTTTTTT
TRBV11-3,NA,TRBJ2-2,NA,13,CASSLPRTGELFF,TGTGCCAGCAGCTTACCGCGGACCGGGGAGCTGTTTTTT
TRBV7-2,NA,TRBJ2-7,many,14,CASSLGMDSYEQYF,TGTGCCAGCAGCTTAGGTATGGATTCCTACGAGCAGTACTTC
TRBV4-1,NA,TRBJ1-1,NA,12,CASSGEEIEAFF,TGCGCCAGCAGCGGAGAGGAGATTGAAGCTTTCTTT
TRBV2,NA,TRBJ1-1,NA,16,CASSPGWGSLRTEAFF,TGTGCCAGCAGCCCCGGGTGGGGGTCCTTGAGGACTGAAGCTTTCTTT
TRBV30,NA,TRBJ1-1,few,13,CAWSPWRNTEAFF,TGTGCCTGGAGTCCCTGGAGGAACACTGAAGCTTTCTTT
TRBV5-6,TRBD1,TRBJ1-1,many,15,CASSLVGTANTEAFF,TGTGCCAGCAGCTTGGTCGGGACAGCTAACACTGAAGCTTTCTTT
TRBV13,TRBD1,TRBJ1-1,few,14,CASSLDREGTEAFF,TGTGCCAGCAGCTTGGACAGGGAGGGGACTGAAGCTTTCTTT
TRBV9,TRBD1,TRBJ2-7,NA,15,CASSVEGTGSDEQYF,TGTGCCAGCAGCGTAGAAGGGACAGGGTCGGACGAGCAGTACTTC
TRBV20-1,NA,TRBJ2-5,NA,13,CSARVGTLETQYF,TGCAGTGCTAGGGTAGGAACTTTGGAGACCCAGTACTTC
TRBV29-1,NA,TRBJ1-3,NA,12,CSVVGSGNTIYF,TGCAGCGTTGTAGGTTCTGGAAACACCATATATTTT
TRBV2,TRBD1,TRBJ1-1,NA,18,CASSRRTGGAAGDTEAFF,TGTGCCAGCAGTCGAAGGACAGGGGGCGCGGCAGGGGACACTGAAGCTTTCTTT
TRBV27,NA,TRBJ2-2,many,14,CASSLWTATGELFF,TGTGCCAGCAGTTTATGGACAGCCACCGGGGAGCTGTTTTTT
TRBV5-6,NA,TRBJ2-7,many,15,CASSSPGQWRGEQYF,TGTGCCAGCAGCTCTCCGGGACAGTGGCGGGGGGAGCAGTACTTC
TRBV7-2,NA,TRBJ2-2,few,14,CASSLTDGAGELFF,TGTGCCAGCAGCTTAACTGACGGGGCCGGGGAGCTGTTTTTT
TRBV28,NA,TRBJ1-2,many,16,CASSLPLERGAGGYTF,TGTGCCAGCAGTTTGCCCCTCGAGAGGGGGGCAGGTGGCTACACCTTC
TRBV6-5,NA,TRBJ2-5,many,13,CASSSLYQETQYF,TGTGCCAGCAGTTCCTTGTACCAAGAGACCCAGTACTTC
TRBV7-9,NA,TRBJ1-4,NA,15,CASSSSGASNEKLFF,TGTGCCAGCAGCTCTTCAGGGGCCAGTAATGAAAAACTGTTTTTT
TRBV7-2,NA,TRBJ2-7,NA,11,CASSSMGGQYF,TGTGCCAGCAGCTCAATGGGCGGGCAGTACTTC
TRBV28,NA,TRBJ2-4,many,12,CASTNLDSPLYF,TGTGCCAGCACCAACCTTGACAGCCCTTTGTACTTC
TRBV5-1,TRBD1,TRBJ2-3,once,16,CASSLAWGQGTDTQYF,TGCGCCAGCAGCTTGGCCTGGGGACAGGGAACAGATACGCAGTATTTT
TRBV28,NA,TRBJ1-3,many,16,CASFSPGLISGNTIYF,TGTGCCAGCTTTTCCCCGGGCCTCATCTCTGGAAACACCATATATTTT
TRBV9,NA,TRBJ1-2,many,15,CASSANMGDGYGYTF,TGTGCCAGCAGCGCGAATATGGGGGACGGCTATGGCTACACCTTC